This T cell receptor (beta chain) emerged from a study of shared T cell receptors in the human thymus. Sequenced by immunoSEQ multiplex PCR; TCRdb stores in-frame clones only, minus some. The sample has some 700,000 clones, around 85% seen once; the top ten hold around 0.0094%. These records were also assigned to another study, of human thymus T cells. In that study: Corrective heart surgery yielded resections, and these provided the thymus tissue. Unrelated individuals were reported by related research to share highly overlapping thymic repertoires.

The sequencing sample was made of thymocytes. This TCR came from a girl less than two years old with a congenital heart defect.

The CDR3 protein is CASSQDDPELTNSPLHF. CDR3 sequence (DNA): TGCGCCAGCAGCCAAGATGATCCGGAGTTGACTAATTCACCCCTCCACTTT. V gene TRBV4-3 combines with J gene TRBJ1-6; D gene ambiguous. Germline lookup yields CDR1 LGHNA and CDR2 YSLEER. The V end was cut by 0 bases, the J end by 6 bases, with 15 bases between. This CDR3 is 17 amino acids long.